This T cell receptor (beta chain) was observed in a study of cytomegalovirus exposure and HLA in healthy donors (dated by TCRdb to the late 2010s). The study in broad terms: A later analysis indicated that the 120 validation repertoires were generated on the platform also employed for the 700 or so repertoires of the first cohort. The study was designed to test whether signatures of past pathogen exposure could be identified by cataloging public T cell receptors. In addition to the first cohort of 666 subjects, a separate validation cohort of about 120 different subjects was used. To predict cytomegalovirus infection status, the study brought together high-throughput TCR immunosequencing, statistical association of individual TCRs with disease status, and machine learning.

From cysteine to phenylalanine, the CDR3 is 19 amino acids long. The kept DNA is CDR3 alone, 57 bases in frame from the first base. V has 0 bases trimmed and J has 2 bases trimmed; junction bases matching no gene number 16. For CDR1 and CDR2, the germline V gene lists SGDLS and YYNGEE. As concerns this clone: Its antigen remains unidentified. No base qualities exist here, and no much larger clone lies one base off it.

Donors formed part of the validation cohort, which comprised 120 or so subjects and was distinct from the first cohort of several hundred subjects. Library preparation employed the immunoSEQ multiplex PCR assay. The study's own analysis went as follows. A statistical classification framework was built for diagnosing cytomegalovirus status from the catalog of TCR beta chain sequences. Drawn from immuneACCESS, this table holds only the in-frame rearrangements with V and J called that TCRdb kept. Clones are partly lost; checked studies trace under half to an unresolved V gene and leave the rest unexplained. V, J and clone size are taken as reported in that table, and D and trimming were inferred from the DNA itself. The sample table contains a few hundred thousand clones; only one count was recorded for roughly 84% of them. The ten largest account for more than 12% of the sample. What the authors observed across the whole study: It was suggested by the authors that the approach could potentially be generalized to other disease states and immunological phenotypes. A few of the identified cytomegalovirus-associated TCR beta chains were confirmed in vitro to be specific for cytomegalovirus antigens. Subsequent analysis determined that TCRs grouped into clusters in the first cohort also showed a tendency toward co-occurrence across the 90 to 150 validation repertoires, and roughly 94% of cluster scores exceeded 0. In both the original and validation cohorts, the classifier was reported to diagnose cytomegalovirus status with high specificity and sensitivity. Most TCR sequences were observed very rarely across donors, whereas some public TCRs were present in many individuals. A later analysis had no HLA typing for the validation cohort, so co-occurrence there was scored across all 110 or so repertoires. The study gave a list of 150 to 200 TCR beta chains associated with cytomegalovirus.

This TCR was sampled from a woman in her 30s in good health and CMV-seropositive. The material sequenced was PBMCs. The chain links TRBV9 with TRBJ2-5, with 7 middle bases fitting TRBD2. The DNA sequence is TGTGCCAGCAGCGTAGGGGCGGGGGACCCCGATGATCCTCAAGAGACCCAGTACTTC. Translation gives CASSVGAGDPDDPQETQYF.